This T cell receptor beta chain was identified during a study of metastatic and nonmetastatic thyroid tumors (TCRdb year 2020). Regarding the complete study: Repertoires from peripheral blood and from tumor or nodule tissue samples of malignant and benign thyroid patients were compared. Overall study results and their limits: In both blood and tumor samples, TCR beta diversity was reported to be significantly higher in malignant tumors than in benign nodules.

None of the patients had been given any treatment before thyroid surgery. Patient clinical samples collected from the early 2010s to the late 2010s were retrospectively analysed using T-cell receptor beta sequencing. The method was PCR. For sequencing, an Illumina HiSeq 4000 was employed. High-throughput sequencing was used to profile the CDR3 region of the TCR beta-chain in every patient. The study's processing was this. The researchers built a classifier to tell apart papillary thyroid cancer patients with distant metastasis, based on CDR3 differences among clinicopathological groups. The Shannon index was used to assess repertoire diversity, and the Morisita-Horn index was used to assess tumor-blood repertoire similarity. The public reads were reanalyzed by TCRdb: fastp trimming at Q25, MiXCR alignment, in-frame beta chains only. Clone size and V and J calls follow TCRdb, not the original study. This sample lists some 30,000 clones; 3.5% to 4.5% were detected once. The ten largest clonotypes hold about 21% of the sample.

The CDR3 holds 16 amino acids from the cysteine to the phenylalanine. Only CDR3 DNA remains: 48 bases, in frame from the first base. At the junction V is shortened by 5 bases and J by 5 bases; bases outside the gene matches: 10. Per the germline V gene, SGHTA is the CDR1 and FQGTGA is the CDR2. This clone was seen only a few times. No cognate antigen has been identified for it. No base-level quality is on record; no much larger clone is a single base apart. The V and J segments used are TRBV7-3 and TRBJ2-1; 9 central nucleotides agree with TRBD2. Material: blood. This clonotype originated in a female donor with papillary thyroid cancer or a benign thyroid nodule (not recorded which). Some clones in this sample may be carry-over from other donors' samples. In nucleotides, the sequence is TGTGCCAGCAGCCTTTTAGCGGGAGTGGTAAACAATGAGCAGTTCTTC. Its coded protein is CASSLLAGVVNNEQFF.